The text below deals with one T cell receptor (beta chain). What it binds is unknown. The trim removed 3 bases at V and 0 bases at J, leaving 14 bases unmatched. Germline V lookup: CDR1 MNHNS, CDR2 SASEGT. This CDR3 has 19 residues. The record originates from a study of cytomegalovirus exposure and HLA in healthy donors. Study details: Roughly 180 million T cells yielded 120 million or so unique TCR beta sequences, as an earlier analysis found.

Findings of the study overall: A later analysis showed TCR association rates differing by HLA locus, peaking at DRB1 and lowest at HLA-C. Across donors, most TCRs were seen rarely, yet some public ones were widespread. Evidence from a later analysis indicated that most CMV-associated TCR beta chains looked HLA-restricted.

Primers: 60 Vbeta forward and 13 Jbeta reverse. Produced via immunoSEQ multiplex PCR; TCRdb's table is partial and in-frame only. The profile shows around 150,000 clones, 55% to 70% of them singletons. This receptor was identified in a woman in her twenties or thirties in good health and CMV-seropositive. The chain combines TRBV6-1 with TRBJ2-4; TRBD1 agrees at 7 bases. The specimen sequenced was PBMCs. CDR3: CASSERGRGLSLAKNIQYF. CDR3 sequence (DNA): TGTGCCAGCAGTGAGAGGGGCAGGGGGTTGAGCCTAGCCAAAAACATTCAGTACTTC.